A selection of T cell receptor beta chains follows, all from one sample in a study of blood T cell repertoires in COVID-19. TCRdb's table, derived via immunoSEQ multiplex PCR, lists solely in-frame clones and lacks some. The sample holds over 100,000 clones, more than 85% seen once. The sequenced sample was peripheral blood. The receptors shown here come from a man between 60 and 75 years old with COVID-19, enrolled during active disease. Each CDR3 is given with its conserved first and last residue. A D gene is named only where the DNA matches it firmly. Not all rows give a size; the values are once, few, many and, for expanded clones, a class.

D gene	CDR3 length	V gene	clone size	J gene	CDR3 DNA	CDR3 protein
.	12	TRBV4-3	.	TRBJ1-1	TGCGCCAGCAGTCGCGCGGGGGGTGAAGCTTTCTTT	CASSRAGGEAFF
.	14	TRBV27	.	TRBJ1-5	TGTGCCAGCAGTTTATCAGGGGAGGGTCAGCCCCAGCATTTT	CASSLSGEGQPQHF
.	15	TRBV18	.	TRBJ1-1	TGTGCCAGCTCACGAAGGGAGGGACCGAACACTGAAGCTTTCTTT	CASSRREGPNTEAFF
.	11	TRBV30	once	TRBJ1-1	TGTGCCTGTTCAGTGAACACTGAAGCTTTCTTT	CACSVNTEAFF
TRBD1	20	TRBV12-5	.	TRBJ1-5	TGTGCTAGTGGTTTGGTAAATTCATTCGGGACAGGGTCGTCAAATCAGCCCCAGCATTTT	CASGLVNSFGTGSSNQPQHF
.	14	TRBV5-1	.	TRBJ1-2	TGCGCCAGCAGCATCCGGGGGGAGAACTATGGCTACACCTTC	CASSIRGENYGYTF
TRBD1	16	TRBV6-5	.	TRBJ1-1	TGTGCCAGCAGTTACAGGTCGACAGGGATTTACACTGAAGCTTTCTTT	CASSYRSTGIYTEAFF
.	13	TRBV10-3	.	TRBJ1-1	TGTGCCATCAGCGGGGGTTCGGGCACTGAAGCTTTCTTT	CAISGGSGTEAFF
.	12	TRBV10-3	.	TRBJ1-5	TGTGCCATCAGTGATCAGGATCAGCCCCAGCATTTT	CAISDQDQPQHF
TRBD2	15	TRBV7-6	.	TRBJ2-1	TGTGCCAGCAGCCCGCAGACTAGCGGGGGACCAGAGCAGTTCTTC	CASSPQTSGGPEQFF
.	13	TRBV29-1	few	TRBJ1-2	TGCAGCGTTGAAGATCTCGGGGAGTATGGCTACACCTTC	CSVEDLGEYGYTF
.	15	TRBV4-1	.	TRBJ1-1	TGCGCCAGCAGCCACGTGTTACAGGGCGTGACTGAAGCTTTCTTT	CASSHVLQGVTEAFF
.	18	TRBV3-1/TRBV3-2	.	TRBJ1-4	TGTGCCAGCAGCCAAGGAAGGACAGCCATCCCAACTAATGAAAAACTGTTTTTT	CASSQGRTAIPTNEKLFF
.	12	TRBV12-3/TRBV12-4	once	TRBJ2-1	TGTGCCAGCAGTCTCCCGGGTTATGAGCAGTTCTTC	CASSLPGYEQFF
TRBD1	13	TRBV5-1	.	TRBJ2-1	TGCGCCAGCAGCTTGCAGGGGGCGGGTGAGCAGTTCTTC	CASSLQGAGEQFF
.	13	TRBV5-6	.	TRBJ1-1	TGTGCCAGCAGCTTGAGGAAATGGGCGGAAGCTTTCTTT	CASSLRKWAEAFF
.	17	TRBV19	.	TRBJ2-1	TGTGCCAGTAGTCAAACTTTCAGGGGACCCCTCAGGGGTGAGCAGTTCTTC	CASSQTFRGPLRGEQFF
.	17	TRBV7-9	.	TRBJ1-6	TGTGCCAGCAGCGACCAAGGGTCAGGGACAAATAATTCACCCCTCCACTTT	CASSDQGSGTNNSPLHF
.	14	TRBV19	.	TRBJ2-5	TGTGCCAGTAGTGCGCAGGGGCCCCAAGAGACCCAGTACTTC	CASSAQGPQETQYF
.	15	TRBV9	.	TRBJ2-6	TGTGCCAGCAGCGCAACAGGTTCCGGGGCCAACGTCCTGACTTTC	CASSATGSGANVLTF
.	14	TRBV19	.	TRBJ1-5	TGTGCCAGCTACCACAGATTAACGAATCAGCCCCAGCATTTT	CASYHRLTNQPQHF
.	16	TRBV7-9	.	TRBJ1-3	TGTGCCAGCAGCTTAGCGCGGACAAGCTCTGGAAACACCATATATTTT	CASSLARTSSGNTIYF
.	15	TRBV19	.	TRBJ2-3	TGTGCCAGTACTCCTCGGGGGGCCAGCACAGATACGCAGTATTTT	CASTPRGASTDTQYF
.	15	TRBV4-2	once	TRBJ2-3	TGTGCCAGCAGCCAAGCCTCCGGGGGTACAGATACGCAGTATTTT	CASSQASGGTDTQYF
.	15	TRBV9	.	TRBJ2-1	TGTGCCAGCAGCTCCCGGGACTTACAACTCAATGAGCAGTTCTTC	CASSSRDLQLNEQFF
TRBD1	15	TRBV5-1	few	TRBJ1-6	TGCGCCAGCAGCACGATGGGACAGGGAAATTCACCCCTCCACTTT	CASSTMGQGNSPLHF
.	16	TRBV12-5	.	TRBJ1-5	TGTGCTAGTGGCCTTACCGCCCGGGGGGGCCAGGCGCCCCAGCATTTT	CASGLTARGGQAPQHF
.	12	TRBV5-1	.	TRBJ1-4	TGCGCCAGCAGCTGGGGAGATGAAAAACTGTTTTTT	CASSWGDEKLFF
TRBD2	17	TRBV15	.	TRBJ2-5	TGTGCCACCAGCAGAGATTTAGGTAGCGGGGGAGTGGAGACCCAGTACTTC	CATSRDLGSGGVETQYF
TRBD1	14	TRBV3-1/TRBV3-2	once	TRBJ2-7	TGTGCCAGCAGCCAAGGAAGGGGACAGGGCGGGCAGTACTTC	CASSQGRGQGGQYF
.	14	TRBV5-1	.	TRBJ1-1	TGCGCCAGCAGCTTGACGGGGATGAACACTGAAGCTTTCTTT	CASSLTGMNTEAFF
TRBD1	11	TRBV25-1	once	TRBJ1-1	TGTGCCAGCGGACAGGGGTTTGAAGCTTTCTTT	CASGQGFEAFF
TRBD2	15	TRBV7-2	.	TRBJ2-1	TGTGCCAGCAGCTTTAGCGGGGGGGGCTACAATGAGCAGTTCTTC	CASSFSGGGYNEQFF
TRBD1	14	TRBV3-1/TRBV3-2	.	TRBJ1-2	TGTGCCAGCAGCCCAGGGACAGGGGAAGGAGGCTACACCTTC	CASSPGTGEGGYTF
.	12	TRBV6-1	.	TRBJ2-1	TGTGCCAGCAGTGAAACTCGTAATGAGCAGTTCTTC	CASSETRNEQFF
TRBD2	16	TRBV7-8	.	TRBJ2-3	TGTGCCAGCAGCAGAGACCAGCGGGGGACCTCCGATACGCAGTATTTT	CASSRDQRGTSDTQYF
TRBD1	13	TRBV2	.	TRBJ1-2	TGTGCCAGCCAGACAGGGACGGTCTATGGCTACACCTTC	CASQTGTVYGYTF
TRBD2	15	TRBV14	.	TRBJ2-3	TGTGCCAGCAGCCGCCTGGGACTAGCCACAGATACGCAGTATTTT	CASSRLGLATDTQYF
.	13	TRBV7-9	.	TRBJ1-5	TGTGCCAGCAGCTTAAACGGAGATCAGCCCCAGCATTTT	CASSLNGDQPQHF
.	16	TRBV7-9	.	TRBJ2-1	TGTGCCAGCAGCTTAACTGGGCGGGTCCTCTCCAATGAGCAGTTCTTC	CASSLTGRVLSNEQFF
TRBD1	14	TRBV4-2	few	TRBJ1-2	TGTGCCAGCAGCCAGAGGGGGACAGGGTATGGCTACACCTTC	CASSQRGTGYGYTF
TRBD1	17	TRBV13	.	TRBJ2-6	TGTGCCAGCAGCCTTTGGACAGGACCCTCTGGGGCCAACGTCCTGACTTTC	CASSLWTGPSGANVLTF
TRBD1	15	TRBV5-1	.	TRBJ1-1	TGCGCCAGCAGCCGCGGACAGGGTCGGAACACTGAAGCTTTCTTT	CASSRGQGRNTEAFF
TRBD2	14	TRBV2	.	TRBJ2-3	TGTGCCAGCCGTAGCGGGGGGGCCGTAGATACGCAGTATTTT	CASRSGGAVDTQYF
.	13	TRBV12-3/TRBV12-4	once	TRBJ2-5	TGTGCCAGCAGTTTAGATCAGGGTGAGACCCAGTACTTC	CASSLDQGETQYF
.	16	TRBV7-2	.	TRBJ2-1	TGTGCCAGCAGCTTATTGTCGGCGGGGGCTGGAGATGAGCAGTTCTTC	CASSLLSAGAGDEQFF
.	12	TRBV7-9	.	TRBJ1-5	TGTGCCAGCAGCTTATTAAATCAGCCCCAGCATTTT	CASSLLNQPQHF
.	12	TRBV3-1/TRBV3-2	.	TRBJ1-4	TGTGCCAGCAGCCAATCGAGGGAAAAACTGTTTTTT	CASSQSREKLFF
TRBD1	17	TRBV7-9	.	TRBJ1-5	TGTGCCAGCAGCTTAGCCGGGACAGGGGCCGGCAATCAGCCCCAGCATTTT	CASSLAGTGAGNQPQHF
.	15	TRBV5-1	.	TRBJ1-1	TGCGCCAGCAGCTTTCAACTGAGCATGAACACTGAAGCTTTCTTT	CASSFQLSMNTEAFF
TRBD2	15	TRBV7-2	.	TRBJ2-1	TGTGCCAGCAGGGGACCTAGCGGGGGCTACAATGAGCAGTTCTTC	CASRGPSGGYNEQFF
.	14	TRBV7-3	.	TRBJ2-7	TGTGCCAGCAGCAAGTCCGGGAAGACCTACGAGCAGTACTTC	CASSKSGKTYEQYF
.	11	TRBV14	.	TRBJ1-1	TGTGCCAGCAGCCAAGGCCCGAGAGCTTTCTTT	CASSQGPRAFF
TRBD2	16	TRBV9	.	TRBJ2-5	TGTGCCAGCAGCCCCGGTGCGGGGACTAGGGGGGAGACCCAGTACTTC	CASSPGAGTRGETQYF
.	15	TRBV3-1/TRBV3-2	.	TRBJ1-2	TGTGCCAGCAGCCCGACTAAGGGATCCGGCTATGGCTACACCTTC	CASSPTKGSGYGYTF
.	16	TRBV28	.	TRBJ2-5	TGTGCCAGCAGTTTAGGGGGGTCAGGGTACCAAGAGACCCAGTACTTC	CASSLGGSGYQETQYF
.	17	TRBV4-2	.	TRBJ1-3	TGTGCCAGCAGCCAAGATGGGGCAGGGCTCGCTGGAAACACCATATATTTT	CASSQDGAGLAGNTIYF
.	18	TRBV5-5	.	TRBJ1-3	TGTGCCAGCAGCTTGGATCACCGCGGAGAGTACTCTGGAAACACCATATATTTT	CASSLDHRGEYSGNTIYF